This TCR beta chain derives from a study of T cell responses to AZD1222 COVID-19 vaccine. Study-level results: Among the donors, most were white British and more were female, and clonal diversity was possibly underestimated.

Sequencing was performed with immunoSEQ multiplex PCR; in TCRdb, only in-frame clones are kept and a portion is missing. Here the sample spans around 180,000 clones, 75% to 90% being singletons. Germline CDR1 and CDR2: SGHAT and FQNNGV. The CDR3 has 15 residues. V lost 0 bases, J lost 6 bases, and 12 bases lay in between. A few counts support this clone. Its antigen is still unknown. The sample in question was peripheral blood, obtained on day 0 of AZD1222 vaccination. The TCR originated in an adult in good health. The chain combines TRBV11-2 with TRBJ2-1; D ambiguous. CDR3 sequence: CASSLDSRQINEQFF. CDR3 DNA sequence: TGTGCCAGCAGCTTAGACTCCAGGCAAATCAATGAGCAGTTCTTC. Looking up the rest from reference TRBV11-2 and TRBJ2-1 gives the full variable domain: EAGVAQSPRYKIIEKRQSVAFWCNPISGHATLYWYQQILGQGPKLLIQFQNNGVVDDSQLPKDRFSAERLKGVDSTLKIQPAKLEDSAVYLCASSLDSRQINEQFFGPGTRLTVL.